This TCR beta chain was found in a study of blood T cell repertoires in COVID-19. Trimming pared 0 bases from V and 4 bases from J, leaving 9 bases between. The germline V gene encodes CDR1 SGHAT and CDR2 FQNNGV. The CDR3 spans 14 residues. This table comes from immunoSEQ multiplex PCR, and its TCRdb copy is limited to in-frame clones, with some not included. This sample has about 120,000 clones; over 60% occur once, and the top ten carry approximately 35%. This TCR derives from a man aged 35-49 years with active or convalescent COVID-19. The chain carries TRBV11-2 and TRBJ1-2, with TRBD1 as a possible D gene (5 bases). The sequencing sample was made of peripheral blood. Written as DNA, the CDR3 is TGTGCCAGCAGCTTAGATGGGGGGGGCTATGGCTACACCTTC. The encoded protein is CASSLDGGGYGYTF.